Listed below are T cell receptor beta chains from one sample, sequenced in a study of OX40 agonist ivuxolimab in advanced cancers. Clones were sequenced by immunoSEQ multiplex PCR, and TCRdb holds only the in-frame ones, with some missing. The sample holds 30,000 to 45,000 clones, around 84% seen once. The sample was CD4+ or CD8+ T cells sorted from blood, taken in a trial of the OX40 agonist ivuxolimab. Source of these receptors: an adult with an advanced solid tumor such as melanoma, head and neck, liver or kidney cancer. The CDR3 runs from the conserved cysteine through the conserved F or W. D genes are given only for firm matches. Rows give clone size only sometimes, using once, few, many, or a class for an expanded clone.

j_call v_call clone_size d_call cdr3_aa cdr3_nt
TRBJ2-5 TRBV5-1 NA NA CASTSGGAHQETQYF TGCGCCAGCACCTCAGGGGGGGCTCACCAAGAGACCCAGTACTTC
TRBJ2-3 TRBV6-6 NA TRBD2 CASSIAGGSTDTQYF TGTGCCAGCAGTATAGCGGGAGGGAGCACAGATACGCAGTATTTT
TRBJ1-5 TRBV5-1 NA NA CASSRPWRDSNQPQHF TGCGCCAGCAGCCGCCCTTGGAGGGACAGCAATCAGCCCCAGCATTTT
TRBJ2-7 TRBV5-1 NA NA CASSLGPSGLSSYEQYF TGCGCCAGCAGCTTGGGACCCTCAGGGCTTTCATCCTACGAGCAGTACTTC
TRBJ2-5 TRBV6-5 NA NA CASRTRGGETQYF TGTGCCAGCAGAACGAGGGGGGGCGAGACCCAGTACTTC
TRBJ1-1 TRBV5-4 NA NA CASSRTGGTEAFF TGTGCCAGCAGCCGAACGGGGGGCACTGAAGCTTTCTTT
TRBJ2-1 TRBV5-3 NA TRBD2 CARSQSRLAGGSKQFF TGTGCCAGAAGCCAATCTAGACTAGCGGGAGGGTCTAAGCAGTTCTTC
TRBJ2-5 TRBV5-1 NA NA CASSLAHRLEETQYF TGCGCCAGCAGCTTGGCCCATAGGCTGGAGGAGACCCAGTACTTC
TRBJ1-2 TRBV28 medium-sized NA CASSLGGAISHGYTF TGTGCCAGCAGTTTGGGAGGGGCGATTTCTCATGGCTACACCTTC
TRBJ1-1 TRBV6-6 few TRBD1 CASSPGTVLNTEAFF TGTGCCAGCAGTCCCGGGACAGTTTTGAACACTGAAGCTTTCTTT
TRBJ1-2 TRBV13 once NA CASSDAGGGYTF TGTGCCAGCAGCGACGCGGGAGGGGGCTACACCTTC
TRBJ1-3 TRBV7-9 NA TRBD1 CAFPGGSSGNTIYF TGTGCCTTCCCAGGGGGGAGCTCTGGAAACACCATATATTTT
TRBJ2-1 TRBV11-3 NA TRBD2 CASSPLAASYNEQFF TGTGCCAGCAGCCCGCTAGCGGCCTCCTACAATGAGCAGTTCTTC
TRBJ1-3 TRBV30 NA NA CAWSMVGAGNTIYF TGTGCCTGGAGTATGGTTGGGGCTGGAAACACCATATATTTT
TRBJ2-1 TRBV7-8 once TRBD2 CASSLLAGGGYNERQFF TGTGCCAGCAGCCTACTAGCGGGAGGGGGCTACAATGAGCGGCAGTTCTTC
TRBJ1-5 TRBV5-4 NA NA CASSLGIGDQPQHF TGTGCCAGCAGCCTAGGGATTGGGGATCAGCCCCAGCATTTT
TRBJ1-5 TRBV6-6 few TRBD1 CASSSRQGASNQPQHF TGTGCCAGCAGTTCACGACAGGGGGCAAGCAATCAGCCCCAGCATTTT
TRBJ1-1 TRBV5-8 NA NA CASSLVRAAGTEAFF TGTGCCAGCAGCTTGGTACGGGCCGCAGGGACTGAAGCTTTCTTT
TRBJ2-7 TRBV4-2 NA TRBD2 CASSQDFGGTGEQYF TGTGCCAGCAGCCAAGATTTCGGGGGGACGGGCGAGCAGTACTTC
TRBJ1-5 TRBV27 once NA CASSFLASPQHF TGTGCCAGCAGCTTCCTCGCATCTCCCCAGCATTTT
TRBJ2-1 TRBV6-6 NA TRBD2 CASSYPGLAGGNEQFF TGTGCCAGCAGTTACCCGGGACTAGCGGGGGGCAATGAGCAGTTCTTC
TRBJ1-3 TRBV7-9 once NA CASSSISGNTIYF TGTGCCAGCAGCTCAATATCAGGGAACACCATATATTTT
TRBJ1-1 TRBV18 NA NA CASSPNGVTEAFF TGTGCCAGCTCACCAAACGGGGTCACTGAAGCTTTCTTT
TRBJ2-3 TRBV6-6 NA TRBD1 CASSSGTGGKYTQYF TGTGCCAGCAGTTCCGGGACAGGGGGCAAATATACGCAGTATTTT
TRBJ2-7 TRBV19 NA TRBD1 CASSITGGGGYEQYF TGTGCCAGTAGTATTACAGGGGGTGGCGGCTACGAGCAGTACTTC
TRBJ2-7 TRBV27 NA TRBD2 CASSSGGGRQYF TGTGCCAGCAGTTCCGGCGGGGGACGGCAGTACTTC
TRBJ2-7 TRBV11-2 NA TRBD1 CASSHYQGAAYEQYF TGTGCCAGCAGCCATTATCAGGGGGCAGCCTACGAGCAGTACTTC
TRBJ2-3 TRBV6-1 few NA CASSVLGTDTQYF TGTGCCAGCAGTGTACTAGGCACAGATACGCAGTATTTT
TRBJ2-1 TRBV29-1 once NA CSVEDPGPRYNEQFF TGCAGCGTTGAAGACCCTGGGCCCCGCTACAATGAGCAGTTCTTC
TRBJ1-1 TRBV4-1 NA NA CASSQMRLGVKIKVFF TGCGCCAGCAGCCAAATGAGGTTGGGAGTAAAGATTAAGGTTTTCTTT
TRBJ2-1 TRBV7-9 NA NA CASSLEGMFF TGTGCCAGCAGCTTAGAGGGCATGTTCTTC
TRBJ1-4 TRBV14 NA NA CASSQPMGEKLFF TGTGCCAGCAGCCAACCCATGGGTGAAAAACTGTTTTTT
TRBJ2-5 TRBV9 NA NA CASSVDWAVGETQYF TGTGCCAGCAGCGTAGACTGGGCCGTCGGAGAGACCCAGTACTTC
TRBJ1-4 TRBV5-4 NA TRBD1 CASSLAGTGGEKLFF TGTGCCAGCAGCTTGGCCGGGACAGGGGGCGAAAAACTGTTTTTT
TRBJ1-4 TRBV6-4 NA TRBD1 CASSHRGPATNEKLFF TGTGCCAGCAGTCACAGGGGGCCCGCAACTAATGAAAAACTGTTTTTT
TRBJ2-2 TRBV29-1 NA NA CSVTENTGELFF TGCAGCGTCACGGAGAACACCGGGGAGCTGTTTTTT
TRBJ2-3 TRBV7-2 NA TRBD2 CASSRTSGSSDTQYF TGTGCCAGCAGCCGGACTAGCGGGAGTTCAGATACGCAGTATTTT
TRBJ2-2 TRBV19 NA NA CASSIDRLGRGGELFF TGTGCCAGTAGTATAGATCGACTAGGTAGGGGCGGGGAGCTGTTTTTT
TRBJ1-3 TRBV11-3 NA NA CASSLETGNTIYF TGTGCCAGCAGTTTGGAAACTGGAAACACCATATATTTT
TRBJ1-5 TRBV11-2 NA NA CASSLAGSYSNQPQHF TGTGCCAGCAGCTTAGCAGGGTCATATAGCAATCAGCCCCAGCATTTT
TRBJ1-4 TRBV9 NA NA CASSPSQGKLFF TGTGCCAGCAGCCCTTCACAGGGAAAACTGTTTTTT
TRBJ2-3 TRBV5-4 NA TRBD2 CASSLVGGRADTQYF TGTGCCAGCAGCTTGGTGGGCGGGAGAGCAGATACGCAGTATTTT
TRBJ1-4 TRBV7-2 NA NA CASSFGPGQNEKLFF NA
TRBJ1-2 TRBV6-1 NA TRBD1 CASRDRGLGYTF TGTGCCAGCAGGGACAGGGGGCTTGGCTACACCTTC
TRBJ2-2 TRBV30 once TRBD1 CAWRGQGAGELFF TGTGCCTGGAGGGGACAGGGGGCCGGGGAGCTGTTTTTT
TRBJ1-2 TRBV6-6 NA NA CASSPDGSYGYTF TGTGCCAGCAGCCCCGACGGGTCCTATGGCTACACCTTC
TRBJ2-7 TRBV5-4 NA NA CASSLKTGPSYEQYF TGTGCCAGCAGCCTAAAAACAGGCCCTTCCTACGAGCAGTACTTC
TRBJ1-6 TRBV7-8 NA NA CASSLKGKSLSSYNSPLHF TGTGCCAGCAGCTTAAAGGGCAAATCCCTCAGCTCCTATAATTCACCCCTCCACTTT
TRBJ2-7 TRBV6-5 NA TRBD1 CASSLPGQATYEQYF TGTGCCAGCAGTCTCCCCGGACAGGCGACCTACGAGCAGTACTTC
TRBJ1-2 TRBV7-9 few NA CASSLDQGPGGYTF TGTGCCAGCAGCTTAGACCAGGGGCCAGGGGGCTACACCTTC
TRBJ1-1 TRBV19 NA TRBD1 CASSLGTGGMNTEAFF TGTGCCAGTAGTCTTGGGACAGGGGGCATGAACACTGAAGCTTTCTTT
TRBJ1-1 TRBV6-5 few NA CASTPPRGSGAEAFF TGTGCCAGCACCCCCCCCCGGGGTTCTGGGGCAGAAGCTTTCTTT
TRBJ2-7 TRBV11-1 NA NA CASSLAREQYF TGTGCCAGCAGCTTAGCTCGCGAGCAGTACTTC
TRBJ2-1 TRBV7-2 NA NA CASNDEGALNEQFF TGTGCCAGTAACGACGAGGGAGCCTTGAATGAGCAGTTCTTC
TRBJ1-1 TRBV5-1 NA NA CASSLLQGPTEAFF TGCGCCAGCAGCTTGTTACAGGGCCCCACTGAAGCTTTCTTT